Shown below are 24 T cell receptor beta chains from a single sample sequenced in a study of T cell repertoires in cytomegalovirus infection. TCRdb called the reads again in MiXCR, with one record for every CDR3 protein. The repertoire holds approximately 76,000 distinct CDR3 sequences, about 4% seen once, with approximately 5% in the top ten. The sample taken for sequencing was PBMCs. The receptors were sampled from a human donor in good health (CMV status not recorded). Some clones in this sample may be carry-over from other donors' samples.

This clonotype was detected ten times or more. The chain is built from TRBV7-2 and TRBJ2-1, with D uncertain. The V gene lost 3 bases and the J gene lost 9 bases, with 12 bases spanning the gap. CDR1 and CDR2 from the germline V gene are SGHTA and FQGNSA. CDR3 size: 13 residues. As DNA, the CDR3 is TGTGCCAGCAGCTTGAGCAGTCTTCCTGAGCAGTTCTTC. This gives the protein CASSLSSLPEQFF. Complete variable domain (other parts from reference TRBV7-2 and TRBJ2-1): GAGVSQSPSNKVTEKGKDVELRCDPISGHTALYWYRQSLGQGLEFLIYFQGNSAPDKSGLPSDRFSAERTGGSVSTLTIQRTQQEDSAVYLCASSLSSLPEQFFGPGTRLTVL.

The table lists this clonotype with a few counts. CDR3 nucleotide sequence: TGCGCCAGCAGCCAAGATTTCTTCGAAACTGCCGCGCAGTTCTTC. It encodes CASSQDFFETAAQFF. The chain has TRBV4-3 and TRBJ2-1; unclear D gene. With 0 bases removed from V and 12 bases from J, the gap between germline ends came to 18 bases. The CDR3 loop spans 15 amino acids. Germline assignment: CDR1 LGHNA and CDR2 YSLEER.

This clonotype was found many times. V is TRBV23-1 and J is TRBJ1-1; D remains unclear. TRBV23-1 is reported as an ORF; its role is uncertain. The length of the CDR3 is 12 residues. V was clipped by 7 bases and J by 4 bases, with 10 bases between them. Here the CDR3 reads CASTLVGTEAFF. In DNA, the CDR3 is TGCGCCAGCACCCTGGTGGGCACTGAAGCTTTCTTT.

This clonotype was counted many times. The chain employs TRBV20-1 and TRBJ1-1; D is undetermined. Between the trimmed V and J ends, which lost 2 bases and 0 bases, there was a span of 7 bases. Germline CDR1 and CDR2: DFQATT and SNEGSKA (reference sequence). The CDR3 covers 13 residues. The CDR3 region has the DNA TGCAGTGCTAGAAGGGATATGAACACTGAAGCTTTCTTT. Its protein product is CSARRDMNTEAFF.

This clonotype was observed many times. The rearrangement links TRBV29-1 to TRBJ1-2; D is ambiguous. This CDR3 spans 13 amino acids. The V gene lost 4 bases and the J gene lost 11 bases, with 20 bases spanning the gap. In germline, CDR1 is SQVTM, CDR2 ANQGSEA. The CDR3 protein is CSVGVRKESPYTF. The CDR3 DNA reads as TGCAGCGTTGGGGTACGGAAGGAAAGTCCTTACACCTTC.

This clonotype was detected ten times or more. This chain joins TRBV6-5 and TRBJ2-1, with 13 positions matching TRBD2. CDR3 length: 16 amino acids. The trim removed 5 bases at V and 7 bases at J, leaving 8 bases unmatched. Germline values: CDR1 MNHEY, CDR2 SVGAGI. This CDR3 is CASSPWTSGGRNEQFF. The CDR3 nucleotides read TGTGCCAGCAGTCCCTGGACTAGCGGGGGAAGGAATGAGCAGTTCTTC.

This clonotype was recorded at least ten times. The V call is TRBV7-2, the J call TRBJ2-7; the D is unclear. V was shortened by 1 base and J by 6 bases, with 19 bases between the two germline ends. The CDR3 spans 16 residues. Germline V gives CDR1 SGHTA, CDR2 FQGNSA. CDR3 loop: CASSLGRLGSYGEQYF. The CDR3 coding sequence is TGTGCCAGCAGCTTAGGCCGCCTAGGGTCCTACGGCGAGCAGTACTTC.

In this sample, this clonotype turned up many times. This rearrangement joins TRBV7-2 to TRBJ1-5, with D unclear. CDR1 SGHTA and CDR2 FQGNSA come from the germline V gene. V lost 6 bases and J 5 bases, leaving 11 bases between the germline ends. This CDR3 is built from 13 residues. CDR3 DNA sequence: TGTGCCAGCAGTTTAACCACCTATCAGCCCCAGCATTTT. It specifies CASSLTTYQPQHF. Supplemented by reference TRBV7-2 and TRBJ1-5, the full variable domain reads GAGVSQSPSNKVTEKGKDVELRCDPISGHTALYWYRQSLGQGLEFLIYFQGNSAPDKSGLPSDRFSAERTGGSVSTLTIQRTQQEDSAVYLCASSLTTYQPQHFGDGTRLSIL.

The rearrangement uses TRBV7-4 and TRBJ2-5; TRBD1 matches 7 bases. The CDR3 contains 14 residues. From germline, CDR1 is SGHVT and CDR2 SQSDAQ. The CDR3 sequence is CVRSEGQYQETQYF. DNA for the CDR3: TGTGTCAGAAGCGAGGGACAGTACCAAGAGACCCAGTACTTC.

This clonotype was recorded many times. This rearrangement joins TRBV7-2 to TRBJ1-1; D is perhaps TRBD1 (5 bases). CDR3 length: 14 amino acids. V lost 5 bases to trimming and J lost 3 bases, with 13 bases between them. Germline V gene lookup returns CDR1 SGHTA and CDR2 FQGNSA. Here the CDR3 reads CASSTKPGDTEAFF. The CDR3 nucleotides are TGTGCCAGCAGCACTAAGCCGGGGGACACTGAAGCTTTCTTT.

Ten or more counts support this clonotype. The chain employs TRBV6-1 and TRBJ1-2; 8 nucleotides line up with TRBD1. Per the germline V gene, CDR1 is MNHNS and CDR2 is SASEGT. The CDR3 extends over 12 amino acids. Trimming removed 7 bases from V and 6 bases from J; junction bases left unmatched: 4. CDR3 DNA sequence: TGTGCCAGCAAAAGGGACAGGCATGGCTACACCTTC. It encodes CASKRDRHGYTF.

This clonotype was counted at least ten times. The chain employs TRBV11-2 and TRBJ1-6; D unclear. V was clipped by 0 bases and J by 8 bases, with 14 bases between them. Germline CDR1 reads SGHAT; CDR2 reads FQNNGV. The CDR3 extends over 16 amino acids. The CDR3 loop is CASSLEWPALDSPLHF. As DNA, the CDR3 is TGTGCCAGCAGCTTAGAGTGGCCAGCCTTGGATTCACCCCTCCACTTT. Variable domain in full (rest from reference TRBV11-2 and TRBJ1-6): EAGVAQSPRYKIIEKRQSVAFWCNPISGHATLYWYQQILGQGPKLLIQFQNNGVVDDSQLPKDRFSAERLKGVDSTLKIQPAKLEDSAVYLCASSLEWPALDSPLHFGNGTRLTVT.

This clonotype came up many times. V usage is TRBV7-9 and J usage is TRBJ1-5; D might be TRBD1 (6 bases). The length of the CDR3 is 18 residues. Germline V gives CDR1 SEHNR, CDR2 FQNEAQ (reference sequence). The V and J ends lost 0 bases and 2 bases respectively, with 17 bases between them. The CDR3 spells CASSLAPTGLGGNQPQHF. The CDR3 nucleotides are TGTGCCAGCAGCTTAGCCCCGACAGGTTTGGGCGGCAATCAGCCCCAGCATTTT.

The table lists this clonotype with many counts. The chain uses TRBV28 and TRBJ2-5, with 7 bases aligning to TRBD2. Germline CDR1 reads MDHEN; CDR2 reads SYDVKM. With V trimmed by 5 bases and J by 1 base, 13 bases remained unmatched. CDR3 length: 17 residues. CDR3 residues: CASSPRGWASGQETQYF. CDR3 DNA: TGTGCCAGCAGTCCCCGGGGCTGGGCTAGCGGCCAAGAGACCCAGTACTTC. Drawing the rest from reference TRBV28 and TRBJ2-5, the complete variable domain is DVKVTQSSRYLVKRTGEKVFLECVQDMDHENMFWYRQDPGLGLRLIYFSYDVKMKEKGDIPEGYSVSREKKERFSLILESASTNQTSMYLCASSPRGWASGQETQYFGPGTRLLVL.

This clonotype was observed at least ten times. The chain joins TRBV7-2 to TRBJ1-4, with 7 bases lining up with TRBD1. The V gene end was trimmed by 5 bases and the J gene end by 7 bases; junction bases not matched to a gene: 16. Germline CDR1 is SGHTA and CDR2 is FQGNSA. The CDR3 runs 17 residues. The CDR3 loop reads CASSLGPFEQGFEKLFF. For the CDR3, the DNA is TGTGCCAGCAGCCTCGGCCCGTTTGAACAGGGGTTTGAAAAACTGTTTTTT.

This clonotype was seen repeatedly, ten times or more. The chain couples TRBV6-5 to TRBJ2-1; 9 bases map to TRBD1. Germline CDR1 reads MNHEY; CDR2 reads SVGAGI. Trimming cost V 2 bases and J 6 bases; bases outside gene matches: 2. The CDR3 has 14 residues. Written as DNA, the CDR3 is TGTGCCAGCAGTTACGAGACAGGGGGCAATGAGCAGTTCTTC. Translation: CASSYETGGNEQFF.

This clonotype showed up many times. This rearrangement joins TRBV7-2 to TRBJ1-5; possible D gene TRBD1, 6 bases. Germline CDR1 reads SGHTA; CDR2 reads FQGNSA. This CDR3 has 15 amino acids. Trimming cost V 4 bases and J 4 bases, with 14 bases left between them. The CDR3 nucleotides read TGTGCCAGCAGCTCTCAGGGGAGTTTGAATCAGCCCCAGCATTTT. Residues: CASSSQGSLNQPQHF.

This clonotype came up many times. The gene calls are TRBV7-2 and TRBJ2-7; TRBD2 matches at 10 bases. With 1 base clipped from V and 6 bases from J, the junction kept 15 bases outside the gene matches. The V gene's germline CDR1 is SGHTA and CDR2 FQGNSA. The CDR3 has 18 residues. The CDR3 loop reads CASSLVPSGGASSREQYF. The CDR3 DNA is TGTGCCAGCAGCTTAGTTCCAAGCGGGGGGGCCTCATCACGCGAGCAGTACTTC.

This clonotype has at least ten counts. The chain is built from TRBV28 and TRBJ1-3, with no clear D. The ends were cut back, 3 bases at V and 4 bases at J, with 13 bases in the middle. The CDR3 runs to 15 residues. CDR1 and CDR2 (germline): MDHEN, SYDVKM. CDR3 region: CASSFDFPGGNTIYF. The CDR3 DNA is TGTGCCAGCAGTTTTGACTTCCCGGGCGGAAACACCATATATTTT.

This clonotype was counted many times. The gene calls are TRBV7-8 and TRBJ1-5; 12 nucleotides line up with TRBD1. The germline V gene has CDR1 SGHVS and CDR2 FQNEAQ. J was trimmed by 2 bases and V by 4 bases; bases with no gene match: 6. The CDR3 is made up of 17 amino acids. The CDR3 loop reads CASSSGTGGFGNQPQHF. CDR3 in DNA: TGTGCCAGCAGCTCCGGGACAGGGGGCTTCGGCAATCAGCCCCAGCATTTT.

To note about this clonotype: A much larger clonotype is one base distant, so this may be a read error. This chain joins TRBV30 and TRBJ1-4; TRBD1 matches at 7 bases. The germline V gene encodes CDR1 GTSNPN and CDR2 SVGIG (reference sequence). V was clipped by 4 bases and J by 14 bases; unmatched bases: 16. The CDR3 has 14 amino acids. CDR3 nucleotides: TGTGCCTGGAACCTCACCAGGGGGGGTTCTGGTCTGTTTTTT. Protein sequence: CAWNLTRGGSGLFF.

This clonotype was recorded many times. The chain recombines TRBV10-3 with TRBJ1-4; 7 bases are a match to TRBD1. The CDR3 is 13 amino acids. Germline trimming cut 10 bases from V and 5 bases from J; bases unmatched to any gene: 7. CDR1 ENHRY and CDR2 SYGVKD come from the germline V gene. This CDR3 reads CASGTASNEKLFF. CDR3 in DNA: TGTGCCAGCGGGACAGCCAGCAATGAAAAACTGTTTTTT.

This clonotype has a count of ten or more. This chain links TRBV20-1 with TRBJ2-1; 15 bases map to TRBD2. The CDR3 sequence is 16 residues long. The germline CDR1 and CDR2 sequences are DFQATT and SNEGSKA (reference sequence). V lost 5 bases to trimming and J lost 2 bases; unmatched junction nucleotides: 4. DNA for the CDR3: TGCAGTGCTTGGACTAGCGGGGGGGGTACCTACAATGAGCAGTTCTTC. Amino acids: CSAWTSGGGTYNEQFF.

In this sample, this clonotype turned up many times. CDR3 loop: CASSLGGTVINQPQHF. CDR3 sequence (DNA): TGTGCCAGCAGCTTGGGGGGGACGGTAATCAATCAGCCCCAGCATTTT. The genes are TRBV7-2 and TRBJ1-5, with D possibly TRBD1 on 5 matching bases. From germline, CDR1 is SGHTA and CDR2 FQGNSA. The CDR3 consists of 16 residues. Trimming removed 3 bases at V and 3 bases at J, with 15 bases between. Full variable domain (outside the CDR3, taken from reference TRBV7-2 and TRBJ1-5): GAGVSQSPSNKVTEKGKDVELRCDPISGHTALYWYRQSLGQGLEFLIYFQGNSAPDKSGLPSDRFSAERTGGSVSTLTIQRTQQEDSAVYLCASSLGGTVINQPQHFGDGTRLSIL.